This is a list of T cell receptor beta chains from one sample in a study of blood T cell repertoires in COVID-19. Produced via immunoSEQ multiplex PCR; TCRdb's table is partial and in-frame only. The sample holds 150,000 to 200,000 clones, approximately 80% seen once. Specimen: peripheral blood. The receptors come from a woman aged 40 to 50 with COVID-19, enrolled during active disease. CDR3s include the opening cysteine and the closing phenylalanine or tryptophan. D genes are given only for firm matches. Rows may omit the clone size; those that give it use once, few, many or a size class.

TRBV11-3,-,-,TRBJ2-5,TGTGCCAGCAGCCACGGAGCCCAAGAGACCCAGTACTTC,CASSHGAQETQYF
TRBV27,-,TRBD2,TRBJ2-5,TGTGCCAGCAGTCAAAGCGGGGGGGCGAGGGAGACCCAGTACTTC,CASSQSGGARETQYF
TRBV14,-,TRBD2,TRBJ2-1,TGTGCCAGCAGCCAAGATTTTCCTAGCGGGATAGAGGAGCAGTTCTTC,CASSQDFPSGIEEQFF
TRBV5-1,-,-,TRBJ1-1,TGCGCCAGCAGCTTGGCAGGGGCCGTCACTGAAGCTTTCTTT,CASSLAGAVTEAFF
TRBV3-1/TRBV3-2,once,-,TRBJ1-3,TGTGCCAGTCGACAGGAGGCTGGAAACACCATATATTTT,CASRQEAGNTIYF
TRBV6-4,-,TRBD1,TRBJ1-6,TGTGCCAGCAGTGCCGGGACAGGTTCACCCCTCCACTTT,CASSAGTGSPLHF
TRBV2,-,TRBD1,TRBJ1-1,TGTGCCAGCAGGGGGACAGGTTACACTGAAGCTTTCTTT,CASRGTGYTEAFF
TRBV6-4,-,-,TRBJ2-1,TGCGTTGAAGACAGGCGCTACAATGAGCAGTTCTTC,CVEDRRYNEQFF
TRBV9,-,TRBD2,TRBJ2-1,TGTGCCAGCAGCGTAGATCCTAGCGGTTACGAGAAGGGATACAATGAGCAGTTCTTC,CASSVDPSGYEKGYNEQFF
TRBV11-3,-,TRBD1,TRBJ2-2,TGTGCCAGCAGCCTAGGACAGGGCACCGGGGAGCTGTTTTTT,CASSLGQGTGELFF
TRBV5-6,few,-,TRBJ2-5,TGTGCCAGCAGCTTGGCTGCGGGAGAGACCCAGTACTTC,CASSLAAGETQYF
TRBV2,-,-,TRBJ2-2,TGTGCCAGCAGTGTCAGGGAAGCCGGGGAGCTGTTTTTT,CASSVREAGELFF
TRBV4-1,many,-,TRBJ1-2,TGCGCCAGCAGCCGTTGGAGGGGATCCGGTGGCTATGGCTACACCTTC,CASSRWRGSGGYGYTF
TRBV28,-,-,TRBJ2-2,TGTGCCAGCAGTTACGCAGGGGCGCAGGCCGGGGAGCTGTTTTTT,CASSYAGAQAGELFF
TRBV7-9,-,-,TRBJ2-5,TGTGCCAGCAGCTTAGGTTTCAGGGACCAAGAGACCCAGTACTTC,CASSLGFRDQETQYF
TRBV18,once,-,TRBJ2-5,TGTGCCAGCTCACCCATGGGAGGCGGCGAGACCCAGTACTTC,CASSPMGGGETQYF
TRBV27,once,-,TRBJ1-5,TGTGCCAGCAGTGATAGGGGGTCACCCTCAAATCAGCCCCAGCATTTT,CASSDRGSPSNQPQHF
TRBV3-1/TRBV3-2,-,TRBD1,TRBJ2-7,TGTGCCAGCAGCCAAGGGACAGGGTCCTACGAGCAGTACTTC,CASSQGTGSYEQYF
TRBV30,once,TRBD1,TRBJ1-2,TGTGCCTGGAGCTCTGGACAGGGCCGCGACTATGGCTACACCTTC,CAWSSGQGRDYGYTF
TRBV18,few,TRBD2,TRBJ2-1,TGTGCCAGCTCACCCCGTAGCGGGGGCTACAATGAGCAGTTCTTC,CASSPRSGGYNEQFF
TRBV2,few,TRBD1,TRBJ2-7,TGTGCCAGCAGACACAGGGGGCTCTACGAGCAGTACTTC,CASRHRGLYEQYF
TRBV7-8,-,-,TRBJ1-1,TGTGCCAGCAGCGGACCTTCAGGACAGACAAACACTGAAGCTTTCTTT,CASSGPSGQTNTEAFF
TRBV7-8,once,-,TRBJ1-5,TGTGCCAGCAGCTTATCCGGGAACTTAAATCAGCCCCAGCATTTT,CASSLSGNLNQPQHF
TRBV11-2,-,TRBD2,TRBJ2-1,TGTGCCAGCGGGAGGACTAGCGGGGTCGCCGTGAACAATGAGCAGTTCTTC,CASGRTSGVAVNNEQFF
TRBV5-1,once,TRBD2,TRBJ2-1,TGCGCCAGCCAAAAGCGGGAGGATGGGAATGAGCAGTTCTTC,CASQKREDGNEQFF
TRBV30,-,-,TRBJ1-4,TGTGCCTGGAGCCCAGACAGATCTGCAACTAATGAAAAACTGTTTTTT,CAWSPDRSATNEKLFF
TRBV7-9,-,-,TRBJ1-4,TGTGCCAGCAGCTTAGCCGTAGGGAGTACGGGTAATGAAAAACTGTTTTTT,CASSLAVGSTGNEKLFF
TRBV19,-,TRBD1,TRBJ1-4,TGTGCCAGTAATCCCGGGGGACAGGGTTTCGAAAAACTGTTTTTT,CASNPGGQGFEKLFF
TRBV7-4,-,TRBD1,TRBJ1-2,TGTGCCAGCAGCCCAGGACAGGGTCCGACACCTCACTTATATGGCTACACCTTC,CASSPGQGPTPHLYGYTF
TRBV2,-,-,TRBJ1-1,TGTGCCGGAGAGACAGGAGACAATGAAGCTTTCTTT,CAGETGDNEAFF
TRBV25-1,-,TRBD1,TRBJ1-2,TGTGCCAGCTCAACGACAGGGGACTATGGCTACACCTTC,CASSTTGDYGYTF
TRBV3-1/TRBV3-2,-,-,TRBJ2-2,TGTGCCAGCAGCCAAGGGGCAGCAACCAACACCGGGGAGCTGTTTTTT,CASSQGAATNTGELFF
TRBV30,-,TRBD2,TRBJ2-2,TGTGCCTGGTCGTCCCTAGCGGGGAACACCGGGGAGCTGTTTTTT,CAWSSLAGNTGELFF
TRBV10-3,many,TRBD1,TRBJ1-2,TGTGCCATCAGCCATACAGGGGACTATGGCTACACCTTC,CAISHTGDYGYTF
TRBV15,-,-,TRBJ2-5,TGTGCCACCAGCAGAGATCCGGACAGAGAAGAGACCCAGTACTTC,CATSRDPDREETQYF